A selection of T cell receptor beta chains follows, all from one sample in a study of beta chain features in type 1 diabetes. Libraries were prepared by immunoSEQ multiplex PCR; TCRdb keeps only in-frame clonotypes and omits some of them. The data contain 300,000 or so clones, about 13% of them seen just once; the ten biggest clones take up roughly 0.015%. The source material was naive CD4+ T cells from blood. These receptors originate from a woman aged 18-35 years with type 1 diabetes. CDR3s include the opening cysteine and the closing phenylalanine or tryptophan. Fields, in order: clone size, D gene, J gene, V gene, CDR3 DNA, CDR3 protein. A D gene is named only where the DNA matches it firmly. Clone size is given for some rows only: seen once, a few or many times, or a class if the clone is expanded.

clone_size: -; d_call: -; j_call: TRBJ1-5; v_call: TRBV5-6; cdr3_nt: TGTGCCAGCAGCCTACGGACAGTTCAAAATCAGCCCCAGCATTTT; cdr3_aa: CASSLRTVQNQPQHF
clone_size: few; d_call: -; j_call: TRBJ2-2; v_call: TRBV9; cdr3_nt: TGTGCCAGCAGCGTAGGACTACCTCGCCGCACCGGGGAGCTGTTTTTT; cdr3_aa: CASSVGLPRRTGELFF
clone_size: few; d_call: -; j_call: TRBJ2-7; v_call: TRBV30; cdr3_nt: TGTGCCTGGAATTGGCGGAACTCCTACGAGCAGTACTTC; cdr3_aa: CAWNWRNSYEQYF
clone_size: few; d_call: -; j_call: TRBJ2-2; v_call: TRBV9; cdr3_nt: TGTGCCAGCAGCGTAGAGGAGATAGCGGAGAACACCGGGGAGCTGTTTTTT; cdr3_aa: CASSVEEIAENTGELFF
clone_size: -; d_call: -; j_call: TRBJ2-2; v_call: TRBV5-1; cdr3_nt: TGCGCCAGTACAGGGTTATCGGGTGTGACCGGGGAGCTGTTTTTT; cdr3_aa: CASTGLSGVTGELFF
clone_size: -; d_call: -; j_call: TRBJ2-7; v_call: TRBV15; cdr3_nt: TGTGCCACCAGCAGAGAGGGTTGGGACACCCGCTACGAGCAGTACTTC; cdr3_aa: CATSREGWDTRYEQYF
clone_size: few; d_call: -; j_call: TRBJ2-1; v_call: TRBV11-3; cdr3_nt: TGTGCCAGCAGCTTAGAGTCGCCAGATTACAATGAGCAGTTCTTC; cdr3_aa: CASSLESPDYNEQFF
clone_size: -; d_call: -; j_call: TRBJ1-5; v_call: TRBV27; cdr3_nt: TGTGCCAGCAGTTTTGACAGGCCCAATCAGCCCCAGCATTTT; cdr3_aa: CASSFDRPNQPQHF
clone_size: -; d_call: -; j_call: TRBJ2-3; v_call: TRBV9; cdr3_nt: TGTGCCAGCAGCGTCGGCGGGCCAGGGGCCTTTATAAGCACAGATACGCAGTATTTT; cdr3_aa: CASSVGGPGAFISTDTQYF
clone_size: -; d_call: TRBD1; j_call: TRBJ1-2; v_call: TRBV6-6; cdr3_nt: TGTGCCAGCAGTTACTCCTGGACAGGGGAAAATGGCTACACCTTC; cdr3_aa: CASSYSWTGENGYTF
clone_size: few; d_call: -; j_call: TRBJ2-6; v_call: TRBV7-2; cdr3_nt: TGTGCCAGCAGCCGAAATGCGCCCACCTTGGGGGCCAACGTCCTGACTTTC; cdr3_aa: CASSRNAPTLGANVLTF
clone_size: -; d_call: TRBD1; j_call: TRBJ2-2; v_call: TRBV30; cdr3_nt: TGTGCCTGGTACAGGGGTCTCCACACCGGGGAGCTGTTTTTT; cdr3_aa: CAWYRGLHTGELFF
clone_size: few; d_call: -; j_call: TRBJ1-1; v_call: TRBV27; cdr3_nt: TGTGCCAGCAAACTGTTTGAGAAGTTGAACACTGAAGCTTTCTTT; cdr3_aa: CASKLFEKLNTEAFF
clone_size: -; d_call: -; j_call: TRBJ1-2; v_call: TRBV5-1; cdr3_nt: TGCGCCAGCAGCTTGTCGAGACAGGTCCGATCGGGCTACACCTTC; cdr3_aa: CASSLSRQVRSGYTF
clone_size: -; d_call: TRBD2; j_call: TRBJ2-1; v_call: TRBV9; cdr3_nt: TGTGCCAGCAGCGTAGGAGGCGGAGCGGGGAACTACAATGAGCAGTTCTTC; cdr3_aa: CASSVGGGAGNYNEQFF
clone_size: few; d_call: TRBD2; j_call: TRBJ2-7; v_call: TRBV4-2; cdr3_nt: TGTGCCAGCAGCCAGGTTACTAGCGGGAGGGCCCCGTTCGAGCAGTACTTC; cdr3_aa: CASSQVTSGRAPFEQYF
clone_size: -; d_call: TRBD1; j_call: TRBJ1-1; v_call: TRBV9; cdr3_nt: TGTGCCAGCAGCGTAGGGGGGACAGGGAAAACTGAAGCTTTCTTT; cdr3_aa: CASSVGGTGKTEAFF
clone_size: -; d_call: -; j_call: TRBJ2-6; v_call: TRBV18; cdr3_nt: TGTGCCAGCTCTCTCTCTGGGGCCAACGTCCTGACTTTC; cdr3_aa: CASSLSGANVLTF
clone_size: few; d_call: TRBD1; j_call: TRBJ1-2; v_call: TRBV27; cdr3_nt: TGTGCCAGCAGTTTAACAAGGGGGCAGGGCGGCTACACCTTC; cdr3_aa: CASSLTRGQGGYTF
clone_size: -; d_call: -; j_call: TRBJ1-1; v_call: TRBV6-6; cdr3_nt: TGTGCCAGCAGTCCCCGTAGGGGGACTGAAGCTTTCTTT; cdr3_aa: CASSPRRGTEAFF
clone_size: -; d_call: TRBD1; j_call: TRBJ2-4; v_call: TRBV5-4; cdr3_nt: TGTGCCAGCAGCTTGGGGGACAGGGCCCTCGGGAACATTCAGTACTTC; cdr3_aa: CASSLGDRALGNIQYF
clone_size: few; d_call: TRBD2; j_call: TRBJ2-2; v_call: TRBV29-1; cdr3_nt: TGCAGCGCAACGGGCCTAGCGGGAGCGGTCGGGGAGCTGTTTTTT; cdr3_aa: CSATGLAGAVGELFF
clone_size: few; d_call: -; j_call: TRBJ1-5; v_call: TRBV19; cdr3_nt: TGTGCCAGTACCGGGACACTATATAGCAATCAGCCCCAGCATTTT; cdr3_aa: CASTGTLYSNQPQHF
clone_size: few; d_call: -; j_call: TRBJ1-4; v_call: TRBV28; cdr3_nt: TGTGCCAGCAGTTGGGACATTGGGGAAAAACTGTTTTTT; cdr3_aa: CASSWDIGEKLFF
clone_size: -; d_call: -; j_call: TRBJ2-1; v_call: TRBV11-2; cdr3_nt: TGTGCCAGCAGCTTAGGACTAGTCGTCAACAATGAGCAGTTCTTC; cdr3_aa: CASSLGLVVNNEQFF
clone_size: few; d_call: TRBD2; j_call: TRBJ2-5; v_call: TRBV11-3; cdr3_nt: TGTGCCAGCAGCCGCCGGGGGGGGCCCGGAGAGACCCAGTACTTC; cdr3_aa: CASSRRGGPGETQYF
clone_size: few; d_call: -; j_call: TRBJ1-1; v_call: TRBV18; cdr3_nt: TGTGCCAGCTCACCACGGAACCCTCCCCCGGGCACTGAAGCTTTCTTT; cdr3_aa: CASSPRNPPPGTEAFF
clone_size: few; d_call: TRBD1; j_call: TRBJ2-2; v_call: TRBV30; cdr3_nt: TGTGCCGAGACACAGGGGGTTAGCACCGGGGAGCTGTTTTTT; cdr3_aa: CAETQGVSTGELFF
clone_size: -; d_call: -; j_call: TRBJ2-1; v_call: TRBV7-8; cdr3_nt: TGTGCCAGCAGCTTAAGGTTGGACTCATATGGGGATGAGCAGTTCTTC; cdr3_aa: CASSLRLDSYGDEQFF
clone_size: -; d_call: TRBD2; j_call: TRBJ2-5; v_call: TRBV29-1; cdr3_nt: TGCAGCGTTGTGGGAGGGACTAGCGGGACGATTGAAGAGACCCAGTACTTC; cdr3_aa: CSVVGGTSGTIEETQYF
clone_size: -; d_call: -; j_call: TRBJ2-1; v_call: TRBV5-1; cdr3_nt: TGCGCCAGCAGCCTGGGACTGTACAATGAGCAGTTCTTC; cdr3_aa: CASSLGLYNEQFF
clone_size: few; d_call: TRBD2; j_call: TRBJ2-1; v_call: TRBV11-2; cdr3_nt: TGTGCCACAGGGGGACTAGCGCCATACAATGAGCAGTTCTTC; cdr3_aa: CATGGLAPYNEQFF
clone_size: -; d_call: -; j_call: TRBJ2-7; v_call: TRBV27; cdr3_nt: TGTGCCAGCAGTTTATCGCGCAGGGGGGACGAGCAGTACTTC; cdr3_aa: CASSLSRRGDEQYF
clone_size: -; d_call: TRBD2; j_call: TRBJ2-1; v_call: TRBV5-4; cdr3_nt: TGTGCCAGCAGCTTGAGACTAGCGGGAGGGGGGATATACAATGAGCAGTTCTTC; cdr3_aa: CASSLRLAGGGIYNEQFF
clone_size: few; d_call: TRBD1; j_call: TRBJ2-3; v_call: TRBV28; cdr3_nt: TGTGCCAGCAGCTTGCCGGGACAGGGGACAGATACGCAGTATTTT; cdr3_aa: CASSLPGQGTDTQYF
clone_size: few; d_call: -; j_call: TRBJ2-1; v_call: TRBV12-5; cdr3_nt: TGTGCTAGTGGTTTGTACGGAGACAATGAGCAGTTCTTC; cdr3_aa: CASGLYGDNEQFF
clone_size: -; d_call: -; j_call: TRBJ2-7; v_call: TRBV29-1; cdr3_nt: TGCAGCATACGACGACACTACGAGCAGTACTTC; cdr3_aa: CSIRRHYEQYF
clone_size: -; d_call: -; j_call: TRBJ1-1; v_call: TRBV7-9; cdr3_nt: TGTGCCAGCAGCAATCAGGGCGCTGCCACTGAAGCTTTCTTT; cdr3_aa: CASSNQGAATEAFF
clone_size: -; d_call: -; j_call: TRBJ2-3; v_call: TRBV9; cdr3_nt: TGTGCCAGCAGCGTAGGGGGCTCCACAGATACGCAGTATTTT; cdr3_aa: CASSVGGSTDTQYF
clone_size: -; d_call: -; j_call: TRBJ1-1; v_call: TRBV12-5; cdr3_nt: TGTGCTAGTGTCAGGGGAACGGGCACTGAAGCTTTCTTT; cdr3_aa: CASVRGTGTEAFF
clone_size: -; d_call: TRBD2; j_call: TRBJ2-1; v_call: TRBV27; cdr3_nt: TGTGCCAGCAGTCAGGGACTAGTTCTGTACAATGAGCAGTTCTTC; cdr3_aa: CASSQGLVLYNEQFF
clone_size: -; d_call: -; j_call: TRBJ2-7; v_call: TRBV28; cdr3_nt: TGTGCCAGCAGTTTACGGCGGGCAGGGCAGTACTTC; cdr3_aa: CASSLRRAGQYF
clone_size: -; d_call: TRBD2; j_call: TRBJ2-5; v_call: TRBV5-1; cdr3_nt: TGCGCCAGCAGCCCCGGGGAGGGGCTGGAGACCCAGTACTTC; cdr3_aa: CASSPGEGLETQYF
clone_size: -; d_call: TRBD2; j_call: TRBJ2-7; v_call: TRBV7-2; cdr3_nt: TGTGCCAGCAGCAAAAGCGGGAGGGCCGGTGAGCAGTACTTC; cdr3_aa: CASSKSGRAGEQYF
clone_size: -; d_call: -; j_call: TRBJ2-5; v_call: TRBV7-9; cdr3_nt: TGTGCCAGCAGCTTAGTCCCTCTCCAAGAGACCCAGTACTTC; cdr3_aa: CASSLVPLQETQYF
clone_size: -; d_call: -; j_call: TRBJ1-5; v_call: TRBV27; cdr3_nt: TGTGCCAGCAGTTTAGGGGCCGACCACAATCAGCCCCAGCATTTT; cdr3_aa: CASSLGADHNQPQHF